This T cell receptor (beta chain) derives from a study of T cells in Graves' hyperthyroidism and ophthalmopathy. This clonotype came up many times. Authors of the study amplified TCR beta CDR3 regions from RNA transcripts. TCR CDR3 underwent first-round RT-PCR with the HTBI primer set. TCRdb processed the multiplex PCR reads anew with MiXCR; each CDR3 protein has one entry. Of about 300,000 distinct CDR3 sequences detected, around 13% appear once; the ten largest clones hold 7.9%. J was trimmed by 8 bases and V by 6 bases; bases with no gene match: 8. The CDR3 consists of 14 residues. Newly diagnosed patients aged 18 to 65 had hyperthyroidism of under 2 months' duration. Out of approximately 9.9 ml of fresh peripheral blood came the PBMCs.

Material for sequencing was blood. The TCR originated in a woman aged 40 to 49 with Graves' hyperthyroidism. The chain has TRBV12-3 or TRBV12-4 and TRBJ2-1; 9 nucleotides agree with TRBD2. The CDR3 region has the DNA TGTGCCAGCAGCCTTAGGGTAGCGGGAGATGAGCAGTTCTTC. Residues: CASSLRVAGDEQFF.